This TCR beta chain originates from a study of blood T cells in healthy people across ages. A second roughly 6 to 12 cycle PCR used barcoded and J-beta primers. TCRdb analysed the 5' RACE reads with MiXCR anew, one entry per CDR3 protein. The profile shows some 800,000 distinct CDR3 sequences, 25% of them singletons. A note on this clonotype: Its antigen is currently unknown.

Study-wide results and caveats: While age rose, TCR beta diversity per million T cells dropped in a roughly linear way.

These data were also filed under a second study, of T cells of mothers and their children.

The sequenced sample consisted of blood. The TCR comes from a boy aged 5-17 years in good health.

CDR3 DNA: TGTGCCAGCAGTTACTGGCAGGAGGAGACCCAGTACTTC. It yields the protein CASSYWQEETQYF. J is TRBJ2-5 and V is TRBV6-6; the D is unclear. The CDR3 is made up of 13 amino acids. Trimming pared 1 base from V and 5 bases from J, leaving 8 bases between. Germline V gives CDR1 MNHNY, CDR2 SVGAGI (reference sequence).